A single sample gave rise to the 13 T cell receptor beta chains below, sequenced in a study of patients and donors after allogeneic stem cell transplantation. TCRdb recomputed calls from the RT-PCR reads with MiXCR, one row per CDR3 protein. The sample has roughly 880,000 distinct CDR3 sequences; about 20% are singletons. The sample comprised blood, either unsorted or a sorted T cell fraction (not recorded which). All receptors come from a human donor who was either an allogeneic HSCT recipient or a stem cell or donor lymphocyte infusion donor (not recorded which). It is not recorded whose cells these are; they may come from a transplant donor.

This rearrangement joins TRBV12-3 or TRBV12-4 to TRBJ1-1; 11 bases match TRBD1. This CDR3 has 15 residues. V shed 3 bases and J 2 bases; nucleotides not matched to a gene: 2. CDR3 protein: CASSFWTGGNTEAFF. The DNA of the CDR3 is TGTGCCAGCAGTTTTTGGACAGGGGGCAACACTGAAGCTTTCTTT.

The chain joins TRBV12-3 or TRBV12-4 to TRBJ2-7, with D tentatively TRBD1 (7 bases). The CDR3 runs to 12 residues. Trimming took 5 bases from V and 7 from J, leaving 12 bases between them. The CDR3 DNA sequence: TGTGCCAGCAGTCCAGGGGGGTGGGAGCAGTACTTC. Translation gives CASSPGGWEQYF.

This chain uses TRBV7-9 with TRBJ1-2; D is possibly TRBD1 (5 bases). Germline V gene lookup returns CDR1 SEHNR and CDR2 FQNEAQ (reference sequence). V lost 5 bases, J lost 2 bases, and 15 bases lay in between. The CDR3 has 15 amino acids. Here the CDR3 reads CASSGRDSSNYGYTF. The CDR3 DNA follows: TGTGCCAGCAGCGGACGGGACTCCTCAAACTATGGCTACACCTTC.

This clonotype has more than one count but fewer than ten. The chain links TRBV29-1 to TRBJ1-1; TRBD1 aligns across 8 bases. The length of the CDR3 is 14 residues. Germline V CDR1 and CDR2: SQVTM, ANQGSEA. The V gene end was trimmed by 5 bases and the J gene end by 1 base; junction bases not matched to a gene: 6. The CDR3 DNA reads TGCAGCGTTACTACAGGGGGTGGGAACACTGAAGCTTTCTTT. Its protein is CSVTTGGGNTEAFF.

In DNA, the CDR3 is TGTGCCAGCAGCTCGAGAGGGGGCGTTAACTATGGCTACACCTTC. This codes for CASSSRGGVNYGYTF. This sequence joins TRBV7-2 and TRBJ1-2; 7 bases agree with TRBD1. This CDR3 is built from 15 residues. Germline values: CDR1 SGHTA, CDR2 FQGNSA. The V segment lost 4 bases and the J segment 1 base; nucleotides outside the gene matches: 6.

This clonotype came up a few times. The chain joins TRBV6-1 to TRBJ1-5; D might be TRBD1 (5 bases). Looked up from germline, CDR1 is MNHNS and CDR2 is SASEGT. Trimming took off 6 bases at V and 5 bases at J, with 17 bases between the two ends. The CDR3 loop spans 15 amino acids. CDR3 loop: CASSPYGAGYQPQHF. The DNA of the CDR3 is TGTGCCAGCAGCCCATACGGGGCCGGTTATCAGCCCCAGCATTTT.

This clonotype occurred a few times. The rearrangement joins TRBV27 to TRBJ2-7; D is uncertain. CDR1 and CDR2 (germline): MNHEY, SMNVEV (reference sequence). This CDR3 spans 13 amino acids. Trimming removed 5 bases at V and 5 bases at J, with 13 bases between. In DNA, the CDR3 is TGTGCCAGCAGTCCAAAAACCATACACGAGCAGTACTTC. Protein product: CASSPKTIHEQYF.

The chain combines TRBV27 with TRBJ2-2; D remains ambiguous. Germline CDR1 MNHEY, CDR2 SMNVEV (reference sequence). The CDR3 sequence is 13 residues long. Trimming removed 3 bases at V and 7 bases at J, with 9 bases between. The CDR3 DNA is TGTGCCAGCAGTTTGCGCTCAAGCGGGGAGCTGTTTTTT. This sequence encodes CASSLRSSGELFF.

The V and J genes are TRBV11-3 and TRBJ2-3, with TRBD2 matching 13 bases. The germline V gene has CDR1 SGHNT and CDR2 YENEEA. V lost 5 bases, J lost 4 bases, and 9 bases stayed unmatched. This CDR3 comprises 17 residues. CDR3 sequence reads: CASSRTSGRAGSDTQYF. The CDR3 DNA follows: TGTGCCAGCAGCCGAACTAGCGGGAGGGCCGGGTCAGATACGCAGTATTTT.

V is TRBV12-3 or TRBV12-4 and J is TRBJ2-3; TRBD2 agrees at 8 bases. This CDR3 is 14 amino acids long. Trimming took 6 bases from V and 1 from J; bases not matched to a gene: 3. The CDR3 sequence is CASRKAGGTDTQYF. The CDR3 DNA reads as TGTGCCAGCAGAAAAGCGGGAGGCACAGATACGCAGTATTTT.

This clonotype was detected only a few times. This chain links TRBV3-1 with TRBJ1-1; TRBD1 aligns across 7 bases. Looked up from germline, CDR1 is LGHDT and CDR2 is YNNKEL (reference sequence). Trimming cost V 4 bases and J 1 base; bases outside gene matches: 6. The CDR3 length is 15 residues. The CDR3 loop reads CASSPDRATNTEAFF. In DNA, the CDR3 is TGTGCCAGCAGCCCAGACAGGGCGACGAACACTGAAGCTTTCTTT. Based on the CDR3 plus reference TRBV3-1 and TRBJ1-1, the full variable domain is DTAVSQTPKYLVTQMGNDKSIKCEQNLGHDTMYWYKQDSKKFLKIMFSYNNKELIINETVPNRFSPKSPDKAHLNLHINSLELGDSAVYFCASSPDRATNTEAFFGQGTRLTVV.

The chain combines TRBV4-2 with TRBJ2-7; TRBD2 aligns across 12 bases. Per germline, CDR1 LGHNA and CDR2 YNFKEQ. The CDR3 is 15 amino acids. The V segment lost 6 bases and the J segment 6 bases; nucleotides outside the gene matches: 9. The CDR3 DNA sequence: TGTGCCAGCAGTCTAAATGGACTAGCGGGAAGCGAGCAGTACTTC. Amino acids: CASSLNGLAGSEQYF.

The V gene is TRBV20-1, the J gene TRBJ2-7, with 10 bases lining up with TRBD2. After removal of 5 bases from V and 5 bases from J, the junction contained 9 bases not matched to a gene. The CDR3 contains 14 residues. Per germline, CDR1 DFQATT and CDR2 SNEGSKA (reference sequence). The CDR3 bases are TGCAGTGCTTGTACAGCGGGGGGGCTGAACGAGCAGTACTTC. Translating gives CSACTAGGLNEQYF.